The 27 T cell receptor beta chains listed next were all sequenced from one sample in a study of molecular identifiers for immune sequencing clone quantification. TCRdb called the PCR reads again in MiXCR, with one record for every CDR3 protein. Among 490,000 or so distinct CDR3 sequences listed, 20% to 25% were seen once. Material: naive CD8+ T cells from blood, with Jurkat cell RNA spiked in. Subset indicated: FACS-sorted CD8+CD4-CCR7+CD45RA+ naive T cells. These receptors all come from a human donor in good health. Some libraries in this study had Jurkat cell RNA spiked in.

The gene calls are TRBV30 and TRBJ2-7; 8 bases are a match to TRBD1. The CDR3 length is 12 residues. V trimming: 5 bases; J trimming: 3 bases; junction bases outside the gene matches: 3. CDR1 and CDR2 from the germline V gene are GTSNPN and SVGIG (reference sequence). DNA of the CDR3: TGTGCCTGGGACAGGGGAAACTACGAGCAGTACTTC. It translates to CAWDRGNYEQYF.

This clonotype came up many times. The rearrangement uses TRBV6-5 and TRBJ2-7; TRBD2 matches 9 bases. CDR1 and CDR2 from the germline V gene are MNHEY and SVGAGI. The CDR3 runs to 15 residues. V lost 1 base, J lost 5 bases, and 6 bases stayed unmatched. DNA of the CDR3: TGTGCCAGCAGTTACTTGGCGGGAGGGCTCCACGAGCAGTACTTC. This codes for CASSYLAGGLHEQYF.

This clonotype was detected ten times or more. In DNA form, the CDR3 reads TGCGCCAGCAGCCAAGCCCCCGGGGGGGTCCCTGAAGCTTTCTTT. Its translation is CASSQAPGGVPEAFF. This chain links TRBV4-1 with TRBJ1-1, with TRBD1 as a possible D gene (5 bases). Trimming pared 1 base from V and 6 bases from J, leaving 15 bases between. The CDR3 contains 15 residues. CDR1 is MGHRA and CDR2 is YSYEKL in the germline V gene.

This clonotype showed up just a few times. The chain links TRBV12-3 or TRBV12-4 to TRBJ1-3; 7 positions agree with TRBD1. The CDR3 totals 14 residues. The J segment lost 2 bases and the V segment lost 6 bases, leaving 4 bases of the junction unmatched. CDR3 bases: TGTGCCAGCAGCCACAGGGGTGCTGGAAACACCATATATTTT. It codes for CASSHRGAGNTIYF.

This clonotype was counted at least ten times. The chain has TRBV20-1 and TRBJ2-7; perhaps TRBD2 as D (6 bases). The germline gives CDR1 DFQATT, CDR2 SNEGSKA (reference sequence). Trimming left V 4 bases short and J 0 bases short, with 10 bases between. The CDR3 is 13 residues long. CDR3 in amino acids: CSATGASSYEQYF. The CDR3 coding sequence is TGCAGTGCTACGGGAGCAAGCTCCTACGAGCAGTACTTC.

CDR3 in DNA: TGTGCCAGCGGCTCGGGACAGGGGGCAATCGACGAGCAGTACTTC. Its protein is CASGSGQGAIDEQYF. The J gene is TRBJ2-7, the V gene TRBV7-9; 12 positions agree with TRBD1. The CDR3 spans 15 residues. The V gene end was trimmed by 8 bases and the J gene end by 5 bases; junction bases not matched to a gene: 10. Germline lookup yields CDR1 SEHNR and CDR2 FQNEAQ (reference sequence).

This clonotype was counted at least ten times. The chain employs TRBV27 and TRBJ2-7; no reliable D call. Between the trimmed V and J ends, which lost 6 bases and 0 bases, there was a span of 9 bases. There are 13 residues in the CDR3. Germline V CDR1 and CDR2: MNHEY, SMNVEV (reference sequence). The CDR3 sequence is CASSVQSSYEQYF. CDR3 in DNA: TGTGCCAGCAGCGTACAGAGCTCCTACGAGCAGTACTTC.

This clonotype has a count of ten or more. The rearrangement links TRBV5-6 to TRBJ2-6; D may be TRBD2 (6 bases). This CDR3 has 14 amino acids. Germline V gene data show CDR1 as SGHDT and CDR2 as YYEEEE. The germline V and J ends were trimmed by 4 bases and 3 bases, with 8 bases remaining between them. The DNA for the CDR3 is TGTGCCAGCAGCGGAGGGATTGGGGCCAACGTCCTGACTTTC. Its protein is CASSGGIGANVLTF.

A few counts support this clonotype. V and J are TRBV5-1 and TRBJ2-7; 8 bases match TRBD1. The CDR3 is 15 residues long. The trim removed 2 bases at V and 2 bases at J, leaving 6 bases unmatched. Germline V lookup: CDR1 SGHRS, CDR2 YFSETQ. This CDR3 is CASSLRTGITYEQYF. Here the CDR3 DNA reads TGCGCCAGCAGCTTACGGACAGGGATAACCTACGAGCAGTACTTC.

This clonotype was detected a few times. This chain links TRBV20-1 with TRBJ2-7; tentatively, D is TRBD1 (5 bases). V was trimmed by 0 bases and J by 0 bases, leaving 9 bases between them. Germline-derived CDR1 and CDR2 are DFQATT and SNEGSKA (reference sequence). The CDR3 consists of 14 residues. The CDR3 nucleotides read TGCAGTGCTAGAGATGACAGAAACTCCTACGAGCAGTACTTC. Its translation is CSARDDRNSYEQYF.

With respect to this clonotype: The junction departs from the called germline gene at one end, perhaps through a read error. V gene TRBV19 combines with J gene TRBJ2-7, with a possible D match to TRBD2 (5 bases). Per the germline V gene, CDR1 is LNHDA and CDR2 is SQIVND (reference sequence). The CDR3 sequence is 14 residues long. CDR3 loop: CASGISGVTYEQYF. The CDR3 bases are TGTGCCAGTGGTATAAGCGGTGTTACCTACGAGCAGTACTTC.

The chain carries TRBV2 and TRBJ2-6; D is unclear. V shed 3 bases and J shed 0 bases, with 12 bases lying between them. Germline loops: CDR1 SNHLY, CDR2 FYNNEI. This CDR3 contains 17 residues. The CDR3: CASSDWGIASGANVLTF. CDR3 coding DNA: TGTGCCAGCAGTGATTGGGGTATCGCCTCTGGGGCCAACGTCCTGACTTTC.

This chain uses TRBV18 with TRBJ2-7; D may match TRBD1 or TRBD2 (5 bases each). CDR3 size: 16 residues. The V gene lost 4 bases and the J gene lost 7 bases, with 23 bases spanning the gap. Germline assignment: CDR1 KGHSH and CDR2 LQKENI. The CDR3 nucleotides read TGTGCCAGCTCACTACCCATCCGGGGCACGGCAAAGGAGCAGTACTTC. As protein: CASSLPIRGTAKEQYF. The whole variable domain, remainder taken from reference TRBV18 and TRBJ2-7, is NAGVMQNPRHLVRRRGQEARLRCSPMKGHSHVYWYRQLPEEGLKFMVYLQKENIIDESGMPKERFSAEFPKEGPSILRIQQVVRGDSAAYFCASSLPIRGTAKEQYFGPGTRLTVT.

This clonotype was seen many times. The chain carries TRBV4-1 and TRBJ2-7; D unresolved. This CDR3 is 13 amino acids long. Germline loops: CDR1 MGHRA, CDR2 YSYEKL. V lost 1 base and J 0 bases, leaving 4 bases between the germline ends. CDR3 DNA sequence: TGCGCCAGCAGCCAAGTGAGCTCCTACGAGCAGTACTTC. This sequence encodes CASSQVSSYEQYF.

The sample holds many counts of this clonotype. The chain carries TRBV7-9 and TRBJ1-4; D is undetermined. Germline CDR1 and CDR2: SEHNR and FQNEAQ (reference sequence). The CDR3 length is 15 residues. With 6 bases removed from V and 10 bases from J, the gap between germline ends came to 21 bases. CDR3 sequence: CASSTRAMGEVKLFF. The CDR3 DNA reads TGTGCCAGCAGTACGCGCGCAATGGGCGAGGTAAAACTGTTTTTT. The full variable domain, its missing parts supplied by reference TRBV7-9 and TRBJ1-4, is DTGVSQNPRHKITKRGQNVTFRCDPISEHNRLYWYRQTLGQGPEFLTYFQNEAQLEKSRLLSDRFSAERPKGSFSTLEIQRTEQGDSAMYLCASSTRAMGEVKLFFGSGTQLSVL.

Notes on this clonotype: With a much larger clone just one base away, this may be a read error. Here the CDR3 omits its conserved ending phenylalanine or tryptophan, so a read error is the likely source. This chain connects TRBV2 to TRBJ2-6; D may match TRBD1 or TRBD2 (5 bases each). Germline V gives CDR1 SNHLY, CDR2 FYNNEI. The CDR3 sequence is 14 residues long. V shed 6 bases and J shed 2 bases, with 8 bases lying between them. DNA of the CDR3: TGTGCCAGCAGGGGGGAAACTGGGGCCAACGTCCTGACTTCC. This gives the protein CASRGETGANVLTS.

This rearrangement joins TRBV11-2 to TRBJ2-7; D call uncertain. Germline V lookup: CDR1 SGHAT, CDR2 FQNNGV. V was pared by 1 base and J by 3 bases, with 7 bases between. The CDR3 totals 13 residues. CDR3 in DNA: TGTGCCAGCAGCTTAGGAAACGGCTACGAGCAGTACTTC. It specifies CASSLGNGYEQYF.

The chain carries TRBV27 and TRBJ2-7; the D is unclear. V gave up 3 bases and J gave up 5 bases, with 11 bases separating them. The CDR3 consists of 13 residues. Germline V lookup: CDR1 MNHEY, CDR2 SMNVEV (reference sequence). CDR3 sequence: CASSFGRSHEQYF. Written as DNA, the CDR3 is TGTGCCAGCAGTTTTGGCAGGAGCCACGAGCAGTACTTC.

The chain joins TRBV2 to TRBJ1-3; TRBD1 matches 10 bases. Germline V gene sequence: CDR1 SNHLY, CDR2 FYNNEI. The CDR3 is 17 residues long. With V trimmed by 1 base and J by 3 bases, 6 bases remained unmatched. In DNA form, the CDR3 reads TGTGCCAGCAGTGAAGACTTGACAGGGGGCTTTGGAAACACCATATATTTT. Translated, it gives CASSEDLTGGFGNTIYF. The full variable domain, completed using reference TRBV2 and TRBJ1-3, is EPEVTQTPSHQVTQMGQEVILRCVPISNHLYFYWYRQILGQKVEFLVSFYNNEISEKSEIFDDQFSVERPDGSNFTLKIRSTKLEDSAMYFCASSEDLTGGFGNTIYFGEGSWLTVV.

This clonotype occurred many times. The chain carries TRBV6-2 or TRBV6-3 and TRBJ2-7, with D possibly called TRBD1 or TRBD2 (5 bases each). The CDR3 is 15 residues long. The ends were cut back, 5 bases at V and 0 bases at J, with 14 bases in the middle. The germline V gene encodes CDR1 MNHEY and CDR2 SVGEGT. The CDR3 DNA is TGTGCCAGCAGTCGCCTCCCAGGGACCTCCTACGAGCAGTACTTC. It specifies CASSRLPGTSYEQYF.

This clonotype has at least ten counts. CDR3 amino acids: CAIRLQNYNEQFF. CDR3 DNA: TGTGCCATTAGACTTCAGAACTACAATGAGCAGTTCTTC. This rearrangement joins TRBV2 to TRBJ2-1; no firm D call. V dropped 10 bases and J dropped 3 bases, with 13 bases sitting between them. The germline gives CDR1 SNHLY, CDR2 FYNNEI. The CDR3 totals 13 residues.

With respect to this clonotype: A read error may be the cause here, since a much bigger clone is one base away. Without the conserved terminal phenylalanine or tryptophan, this CDR3 likely stems from a read error. J is TRBJ2-5 and V is TRBV28, with unresolved D. There are 12 residues in the CDR3. V shed 6 bases and J shed 3 bases, with 8 bases lying between them. CDR1 MDHEN and CDR2 SYDVKM come from the germline V gene. CDR3 in amino acids: CASSTWEETQYL. The CDR3 DNA sequence: TGTGCCAGCAGCACTTGGGAAGAGACCCAGTACCTC.

V is TRBV20-1 and J is TRBJ2-2; D possibly corresponds to TRBD2 (6 bases). Germline CDR1 is DFQATT and CDR2 is SNEGSKA (reference sequence). V lost 4 bases, J lost 0 bases, and 12 bases lay in between. The CDR3 is made up of 15 amino acids. In DNA form, the CDR3 reads TGCAGTGCTAAAGATTGGGGGGCGAACACCGGGGAGCTGTTTTTT. It yields the protein CSAKDWGANTGELFF.

This clonotype was seen a handful of times. The J gene is TRBJ2-3, the V gene TRBV4-2, with 12 bases identical to TRBD2. CDR3 length equals 15 residues. With 11 bases clipped from V and 5 bases from J, the junction kept 11 bases outside the gene matches. Germline V CDR1 and CDR2: LGHNA, YNFKEQ. CDR3 sequence: CAAALAGGGGDTQYF. In DNA, the CDR3 is TGTGCCGCAGCACTAGCGGGAGGTGGTGGAGATACGCAGTATTTT.

This clonotype was picked up many times. The chain joins TRBV7-2 to TRBJ2-1, with 7 bases that match TRBD2. Losses at the gene ends were 4 bases for V and 10 bases for J; bases not matched to a gene: 7. The CDR3 sequence is 13 residues long. Germline V lookup: CDR1 SGHTA, CDR2 FQGNSA. CDR3 nucleotides: TGTGCCAGCAGCTCTCCTCCGGGACTAGAGCAGTTCTTC. It yields the protein CASSSPPGLEQFF.

This clonotype showed up many times. This chain links TRBV7-6 with TRBJ1-1, with a possible D match to TRBD1 (5 bases). This CDR3 is built from 15 residues. V dropped 1 base and J dropped 1 base, with 10 bases sitting between them. Germline V gene data show CDR1 as SGHVS and CDR2 as FNYEAQ. The CDR3 coding sequence is TGTGCCAGCAGCTTAGAGGCGGGGGAGAACACTGAAGCTTTCTTT. It codes for CASSLEAGENTEAFF.

In its sample, this clonotype was seen many times. The chain recombines TRBV28 with TRBJ2-3; the D gene is possibly TRBD2 (6 bases). V lost 6 bases, J lost 6 bases, and 25 bases lay in between. The CDR3 extends over 17 amino acids. The germline V gene has CDR1 MDHEN and CDR2 SYDVKM. CDR3 nucleotides: TGTGCCAGCAGCCCTCCTTCGTATGCGGGAACTACGGATACGCAGTATTTT. Translated, it gives CASSPPSYAGTTDTQYF.